Below, 24 T cell receptor beta chains from the same sample are listed, as sequenced in a study of HIV-infected patients and healthy controls. Around 0.5 ug RNA was reverse transcribed with alpha and beta constant-region primers. Separate chain-specific third strand synthesis with multiplexing indices produced the alpha and beta libraries. TCRdb re-analysed the 5' RACE reads in MiXCR, keeping a single row per CDR3 protein. The table records around 10,000 distinct CDR3 sequences, around 7% of them present only once. Whole blood was used without fractionation, so all unsorted peripheral T cells were included. The sequencing used blood, collected before antiretroviral therapy. These receptors all stem from an adult with HIV infection.

This clonotype came up many times. DNA of the CDR3: TGTGCCAGCAGTCCGGGGGTTGGCGGGGTGGGCGAGACCCAGTACTTC. Translated: CASSPGVGGVGETQYF. V and J are TRBV7-3 and TRBJ2-5, with a tentative D call TRBD2 (6 bases). Germline V lookup: CDR1 SGHTA, CDR2 FQGTGA. The CDR3 is 16 residues long. V was trimmed by 6 bases and J by 5 bases, leaving 22 bases between them.

This clonotype was counted ten times or more. The chain couples TRBV6-6 to TRBJ2-1; TRBD1 matches at 7 bases. V was pared by 8 bases and J by 3 bases, with 10 bases of the junction left unmatched. The CDR3 sequence is 15 residues long. Germline values: CDR1 MNHNY, CDR2 SVGAGI (reference sequence). The DNA for the CDR3 is TGTGCCAGCTCCCCCACCCGGGACAGCTACAATGAGCAGTTCTTC. It translates to CASSPTRDSYNEQFF.

This clonotype was counted many times. The V call is TRBV12-3 or TRBV12-4, the J call TRBJ2-1; no clear D. The CDR3 covers 14 residues. V lost 5 bases and J lost 4, with 12 bases in between. CDR3: CASSPQTLYNEQFF. In nucleotides, the CDR3 is TGTGCCAGCAGTCCCCAGACCCTTTACAATGAGCAGTTCTTC.

This clonotype was counted at least ten times. The chain is built from TRBV7-9 and TRBJ2-1; no definite D call. The germline V gene encodes CDR1 SEHNR and CDR2 FQNEAQ (reference sequence). Deletions cut 0 bases from V and 8 bases from J, with 8 bases between. The CDR3 spans 13 residues. The CDR3 DNA reads as TGTGCCAGCAGCTTAGCGTCCGGCGATGAGCAGTTCTTC. It specifies CASSLASGDEQFF.

This clonotype was found a few times. The rearrangement uses TRBV29-1 and TRBJ1-1; perhaps TRBD1 as D (6 bases). The germline gives CDR1 SQVTM, CDR2 ANQGSEA. V was clipped by 2 bases and J by 4 bases, with 14 bases between them. The CDR3 extends over 14 amino acids. CDR3 DNA sequence: TGCAGCGTTGAAATTGGGATGGGGGCCACTGAAGCTTTCTTT. Protein product: CSVEIGMGATEAFF.

The sample holds many counts of this clonotype. J is TRBJ1-4 and V is TRBV7-9; TRBD1 is a possible D gene (6 bases). Germline CDR1 SEHNR, CDR2 FQNEAQ (reference sequence). Deletions cut 5 bases from V and 5 bases from J, with 9 bases between. This CDR3 contains 13 residues. The CDR3: CASSPQGNEKLFF. As DNA, the CDR3 is TGTGCCAGCAGCCCCCAGGGGAATGAAAAACTGTTTTTT.

This clonotype showed up many times. The rearrangement uses TRBV19 and TRBJ1-1; D gene uncertain. The CDR3 totals 13 residues. Germline V CDR1 and CDR2: LNHDA, SQIVND (reference sequence). The V end was cut by 7 bases, the J end by 2 bases, with 11 bases between. CDR3 protein: CASIIPGNTEAFF. CDR3 DNA: TGTGCCAGTATAATTCCGGGAAACACTGAAGCTTTCTTT.

This clonotype has ten or more counts. The gene calls are TRBV20-1 and TRBJ2-3; 9 bases are a match to TRBD2. The CDR3 loop spans 15 amino acids. V lost 3 bases to trimming and J lost 4 bases; unmatched junction nucleotides: 8. From germline, CDR1 is DFQATT and CDR2 SNEGSKA (reference sequence). The CDR3: CSASLASGVADTQYF. Written as DNA, the CDR3 is TGCAGTGCTAGCTTGGCTAGCGGGGTAGCAGATACGCAGTATTTT.

This clonotype was counted ten times or more. V usage is TRBV20-1 and J usage is TRBJ2-7, with D tentatively TRBD2 (5 bases). Germline values: CDR1 DFQATT, CDR2 SNEGSKA (reference sequence). V lost 5 bases, J lost 5 bases, and 10 bases lay in between. This CDR3 is built from 11 residues. The CDR3 DNA sequence: TGCAGTGCTTCCCCCGGGGACGAGCAGTACTTC. This codes for CSASPGDEQYF.

This clonotype has a count of ten or more. The rearrangement joins TRBV7-3 to TRBJ2-7; D remains ambiguous. V lost 3 bases to trimming and J lost 4 bases, with 16 bases between them. Germline V CDR1 and CDR2: SGHTA, FQGTGA. This CDR3 contains 15 residues. CDR3 DNA: TGTGCCAGCAGCTTTGACGGGCCTCAAATATACGAGCAGTACTTC. As protein: CASSFDGPQIYEQYF. Looking up the rest from reference TRBV7-3 and TRBJ2-7 gives the full variable domain: GAGVSQTPSNKVTEKGKYVELRCDPISGHTALYWYRQSLGQGPEFLIYFQGTGAADDSGLPNDRFFAVRPEGSVSTLKIQRTERGDSAVYLCASSFDGPQIYEQYFGPGTRLTVT.

To note about this clonotype: A clone one base away is much larger, so this may be a read error. The chain has TRBV7-3 and TRBJ1-1; tentative D call: TRBD1 (5 bases). Germline CDR1 SGHTA, CDR2 FQGTGA. This CDR3 is 13 amino acids long. Trimming pared 5 bases from V and 7 bases from J, leaving 14 bases between. The CDR3 here is CASSPRGKGEAFF. DNA for the CDR3: TGTGCCAGCAGCCCCCGGGGGAAAGGTGAAGCTTTCTTT.

This clonotype has a count of ten or more. The V gene is TRBV7-9, the J gene TRBJ2-2; 9 bases match TRBD2. Trimming removed 1 base from V and 3 bases from J; junction bases left unmatched: 3. The CDR3 totals 16 residues. Germline V CDR1 and CDR2: SEHNR, FQNEAQ (reference sequence). For the CDR3, the DNA is TGTGCCAGCAGCTTAGGAGCTAGCGGGGACACCGGGGAGCTGTTTTTT. Translating gives CASSLGASGDTGELFF.

CDR3 loop: CASSEYVQSETQYF. As DNA, the CDR3 is TGTGCCAGCAGTGAATACGTGCAGAGCGAGACCCAGTACTTC. This chain uses TRBV25-1 with TRBJ2-5; no reliable D call. V lost 0 bases and J lost 5, with 10 bases in between. CDR1 and CDR2 (germline): MGHDK, SYGVNS. The CDR3 totals 14 residues.

The table lists this clonotype with many counts. J is TRBJ2-5 and V is TRBV5-1; TRBD2 matches 10 bases. The germline gives CDR1 SGHRS, CDR2 YFSETQ. CDR3 size: 13 residues. The ends lost 6 bases at V and 5 bases at J; junction bases unmatched: 4. DNA for the CDR3: TGCGCCAGCAAGCAGACTAGCGGGGAGACCCAGTACTTC. Amino acids: CASKQTSGETQYF.

This clonotype has a count of ten or more. The chain has TRBV19 and TRBJ1-1, with D unclear. V lost 3 bases to trimming and J lost 0 bases, with 5 bases between them. Germline values: CDR1 LNHDA, CDR2 SQIVND (reference sequence). The CDR3 runs 13 residues. In DNA, the CDR3 is TGTGCCAGTAGTATGACGGTGAACACTGAAGCTTTCTTT. Translation gives CASSMTVNTEAFF.

This clonotype was recorded a few times. V usage is TRBV11-2 and J usage is TRBJ1-1, with D unresolved. This CDR3 is built from 15 residues. The germline V and J ends were trimmed by 3 bases and 2 bases, with 13 bases remaining between them. The germline V gene has CDR1 SGHAT and CDR2 FQNNGV. CDR3 region: CASSLVDSINTEAFF. CDR3 bases: TGTGCCAGCAGCTTGGTCGACTCTATTAACACTGAAGCTTTCTTT.

By frequency in the sample, this clonotype is medium-sized. The chain employs TRBV3-1 and TRBJ2-3, with D uncertain. The ends were cut back, 4 bases at V and 3 bases at J, with 8 bases in the middle. Germline loops: CDR1 LGHDT, CDR2 YNNKEL (reference sequence). The CDR3 contains 13 residues. CDR3 coding DNA: TGTGCCAGCAGCCGGGGTGAAACAGATACGCAGTATTTT. It translates to CASSRGETDTQYF.

This clonotype has a count of ten or more. V and J are TRBV7-9 and TRBJ1-4; D gene uncertain. Germline lookup yields CDR1 SEHNR and CDR2 FQNEAQ (reference sequence). This CDR3 has 13 amino acids. The ends were cut back, 6 bases at V and 2 bases at J, with 7 bases in the middle. For the CDR3, the DNA is TGTGCCAGCAGTCAGGCGACTAATGAAAAACTGTTTTTT. It encodes CASSQATNEKLFF.

This clonotype came up many times. This chain joins TRBV5-1 and TRBJ1-3; D is undetermined. The CDR3 has 16 residues. V gave up 2 bases and J gave up 0 bases, with 12 bases separating them. Germline-derived CDR1 and CDR2 are SGHRS and YFSETQ. The CDR3 reads CASSFGASSSGNTIYF. The CDR3, as DNA: TGCGCCAGCAGCTTTGGAGCTTCAAGCTCTGGAAACACCATATATTTT. Complete variable domain (other parts from reference TRBV5-1 and TRBJ1-3): KAGVTQTPRYLIKTRGQQVTLSCSPISGHRSVSWYQQTPGQGLQFLFEYFSETQRNKGNFPGRFSGRQFSNSRSEMNVSTLELGDSALYLCASSFGASSSGNTIYFGEGSWLTVV.

This chain uses TRBV3-1 with TRBJ1-5; D gene unclear. The CDR3 covers 15 residues. From germline, CDR1 is LGHDT and CDR2 YNNKEL (reference sequence). Trimming removed 4 bases from V and 4 bases from J, with 14 bases in between. In DNA form, the CDR3 reads TGTGCCAGCAGCCCCAGCTTGATAAGGAATCAGCCCCAGCATTTT. Protein: CASSPSLIRNQPQHF.

This clonotype was observed many times. The chain employs TRBV6-2 or TRBV6-3 and TRBJ2-1; D unclear. CDR3 length equals 13 residues. V was pared by 6 bases and J by 12 bases, with 18 bases between. The germline CDR1 and CDR2 sequences are MNHEY and SVGEGT. This CDR3 reads CASRPDRSAPQFF. CDR3 DNA sequence: TGTGCCAGCAGGCCCGATAGATCGGCCCCGCAGTTCTTC.

This chain connects TRBV11-2 to TRBJ2-7; D is possibly TRBD2 (7 bases). Germline V gene data show CDR1 as SGHAT and CDR2 as FQNNGV. V lost 3 bases to trimming and J lost 0 bases, with 12 bases between them. This CDR3 has 15 residues. CDR3 in amino acids: CASSLGGGLSYEQYF. CDR3 sequence (DNA): TGTGCCAGCAGCTTGGGCGGGGGCCTCTCCTACGAGCAGTACTTC.

This clonotype was observed a few times. The rearrangement links TRBV12-3 or TRBV12-4 to TRBJ2-7; 12 nucleotides agree with TRBD2. This CDR3 contains 14 residues. With V trimmed by 3 bases and J by 3 bases, 0 bases remained unmatched. This CDR3 is CASSLTSGGYEQYF. DNA of the CDR3: TGTGCCAGCAGTTTGACTAGCGGGGGCTACGAGCAGTACTTC.

This clonotype was counted ten times or more. The rearrangement joins TRBV5-1 to TRBJ2-1; TRBD1 matches at 8 bases. Trimming at V came to 3 bases and at J to 1 base, leaving 3 bases not matched to a gene. Germline lookup yields CDR1 SGHRS and CDR2 YFSETQ. This CDR3 is 15 amino acids long. CDR3 nucleotides: TGCGCCAGCAGCTCAGGGGGCACGTCCTACAATGAGCAGTTCTTC. This translates into CASSSGGTSYNEQFF.